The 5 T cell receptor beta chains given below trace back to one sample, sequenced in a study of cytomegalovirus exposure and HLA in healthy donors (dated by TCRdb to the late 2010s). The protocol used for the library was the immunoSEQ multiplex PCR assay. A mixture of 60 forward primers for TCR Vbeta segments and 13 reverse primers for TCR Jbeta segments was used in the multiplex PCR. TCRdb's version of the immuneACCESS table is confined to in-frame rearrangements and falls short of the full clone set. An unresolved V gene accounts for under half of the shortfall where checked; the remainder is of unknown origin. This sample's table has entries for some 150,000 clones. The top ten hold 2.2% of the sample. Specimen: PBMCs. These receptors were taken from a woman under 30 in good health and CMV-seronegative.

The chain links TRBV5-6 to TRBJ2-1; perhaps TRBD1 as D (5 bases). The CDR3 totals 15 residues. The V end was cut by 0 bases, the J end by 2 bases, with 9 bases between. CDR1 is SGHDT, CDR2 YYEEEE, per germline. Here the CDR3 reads CASSLGQFTYNEQFF. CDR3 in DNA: TGTGCCAGCAGCTTGGGACAGTTCACCTACAATGAGCAGTTCTTC. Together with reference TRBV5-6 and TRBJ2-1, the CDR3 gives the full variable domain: DAGVTQSPTHLIKTRGQQVTLRCSPKSGHDTVSWYQQALGQGPQFIFQYYEEEERQRGNFPDRFSGHQFPNYSSELNVNALLLGDSALYLCASSLGQFTYNEQFFGPGTRLTVL.

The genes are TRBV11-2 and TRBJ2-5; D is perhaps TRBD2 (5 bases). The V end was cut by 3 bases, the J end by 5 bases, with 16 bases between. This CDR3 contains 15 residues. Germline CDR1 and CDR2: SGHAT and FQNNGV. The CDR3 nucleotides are TGTGCCAGCAGCTTTGGAGCGTTTAGCGAGGAGACCCAGTACTTC. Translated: CASSFGAFSEETQYF.

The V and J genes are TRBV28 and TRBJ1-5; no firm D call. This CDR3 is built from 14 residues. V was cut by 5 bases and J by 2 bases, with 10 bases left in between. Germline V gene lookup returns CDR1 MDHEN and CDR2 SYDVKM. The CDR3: CASSPRQGNQPQHF. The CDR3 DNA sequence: TGTGCCAGCAGTCCAAGACAAGGCAATCAGCCCCAGCATTTT.

CDR3 nucleotide sequence: TGTGCCAGCAGCCTATACCGGGACACAAATCAGCCCCAGCATTTT. As protein: CASSLYRDTNQPQHF. V gene TRBV27 combines with J gene TRBJ1-5; a possible D gene is TRBD1 (6 bases). Trimming shortened V by 6 bases and J by 4 bases, and 16 bases separated the two germline ends. CDR1 MNHEY and CDR2 SMNVEV come from the germline V gene (reference sequence). This CDR3 comprises 15 residues.

The CDR3 DNA reads as TGTGCCAGCAGCCCAGGGGGGGATACGCAGTATTTT. This codes for CASSPGGDTQYF. The chain is built from TRBV7-8 and TRBJ2-3; D may be TRBD1 (7 bases). V lost 5 bases and J 6 bases, leaving 9 bases between the germline ends. Germline V gene sequence: CDR1 SGHVS, CDR2 FQNEAQ. This CDR3 has 12 amino acids.